The clone carrying this TCR beta chain showed up just a few times. Its matching antigen is unknown. Making use of molecular barcodes, quantitative 5'-RACE generated TCR beta libraries. TCRdb passed the 5' RACE reads through MiXCR, listing each CDR3 protein once. The sample contains roughly 700,000 distinct CDR3 sequences, around 17% of which appear only once. The sample comes from a study of CD8 T cells in ankylosing spondylitis. Study-level findings and limits: Among TCR beta sequences, a motif of roughly 8 highly homologous variants appeared characteristic of ankylosing spondylitis blood. Disease-linked clones were found to be CD8+ and relatively rare in peripheral blood. Researchers reportedly found disease-linked clones significantly enriched in matched ankylosing spondylitis synovial fluid.

CDR3 length: 15 residues. V shed 0 bases and J shed 2 bases, with 10 bases lying between them. Germline CDR1 reads SGDLS; CDR2 reads YYNGEE. The chain uses TRBV9 and TRBJ2-3, with D possibly matching TRBD2 (7 bases). This clonotype originated in a male donor with ankylosing spondylitis. The sample taken for sequencing was blood, either unsorted or a sorted T cell fraction (not recorded which). CDR3: CASSVEGGSTDTQYF. The CDR3 DNA sequence: TGTGCCAGCAGCGTAGAGGGGGGGTCCACAGATACGCAGTATTTT. Looking up the rest from reference TRBV9 and TRBJ2-3 gives the full variable domain: DSGVTQTPKHLITATGQRVTLRCSPRSGDLSVYWYQQSLDQGLQFLIQYYNGEERAKGNILERFSAQQFPDLHSELNLSSLELGDSALYFCASSVEGGSTDTQYFGPGTRLTVL.